The rows below give T cell receptor beta chains drawn from one sample of a study of blood T cell repertoires in COVID-19. Clones were sequenced by immunoSEQ multiplex PCR, and TCRdb holds only the in-frame ones, with some missing. Here the sample spans about 170,000 clones, 86% being singletons. Sequenced: peripheral blood. These receptor sequences come from a man in his 70s with acute or convalescent COVID-19. Both conserved end residues are part of each CDR3. Each record gives: V gene, clone size, D gene, J gene, CDR3 DNA, CDR3 protein. D genes are given only for firm matches. Size is omitted from some rows. Given values are once, few, many or a class for expanded clones.

>TRBV10-3|.|TRBD2|TRBJ2-1
TGTGCCATCAGTGAGACCCTAGCGGGGGGGAATGAGCAGTTCTTC
CAISETLAGGNEQFF
>TRBV24-1|.|.|TRBJ2-3
TGTGCCACCAGTGATTTAGAAGCAGGGGGGCGGGATACGCAGTATTTT
CATSDLEAGGRDTQYF
>TRBV29-1|.|.|TRBJ1-5
TGCAGCGTTGGAGGGTACGATCAGCCCCAGCATTTT
CSVGGYDQPQHF
>TRBV2|.|.|TRBJ2-2
TGTGCCAGCGGTACGGACACCGGGGAGCTGTTTTTT
CASGTDTGELFF
>TRBV2|.|.|TRBJ1-1
TGTGCCAGCATTTCGGACGGCGGGTGGAACACTGAAGCTTTCTTT
CASISDGGWNTEAFF
>TRBV2|few|TRBD1|TRBJ1-2
TGTGCCAGCAGTGAGATCCGGACAGGTATTTTCTATGGCTACACCTTC
CASSEIRTGIFYGYTF
>TRBV4-1|.|TRBD1|TRBJ1-2
TGCGCCAGCAGCCATTGGACAGGGGACGGCTACACCTTC
CASSHWTGDGYTF
>TRBV9|.|TRBD2|TRBJ2-3
TGTGCCAGCAGCGTAGGTGGTGGGACTAGCAGGAATACGCAGTATTTT
CASSVGGGTSRNTQYF
>TRBV6-5|.|.|TRBJ1-2
TGTGCCAGCAGTACCCTTCGACAGGCTGGTGGCTACACCTTC
CASSTLRQAGGYTF
>TRBV20-1|.|.|TRBJ1-6
TGCAGTGCTAGTCCCGTTCAGGGCAGACCCCTCCACTTT
CSASPVQGRPLHF
>TRBV11-2|.|.|TRBJ1-2
TGTGCCAGCAGCTCCCTGGGGTGGACAGTCGGCTACACCTTC
CASSSLGWTVGYTF
>TRBV6-5|.|.|TRBJ1-2
TGTGCCAGCAGTACGACCGCCGGGGGCTACACCTTC
CASSTTAGGYTF
>TRBV27|.|.|TRBJ2-1
TGTGCCAGCAGTTTTTTAGGGGTCGCGGTTAGTTATGAGCAGTTCTTC
CASSFLGVAVSYEQFF
>TRBV15|.|.|TRBJ1-3
TGTGCCACCAGCGTTAGACTTTCGGGGTACGGAAACACCATATATTTT
CATSVRLSGYGNTIYF
>TRBV5-1|.|.|TRBJ2-3
TGCGCCAGCAGCTTCCAGGGCACAGATACGCAGTATTTT
CASSFQGTDTQYF
>TRBV12-3/TRBV12-4|.|.|TRBJ2-5
TGTGCCAGCAGTTTCTCGGGGCAAGAGACCCAGTACTTC
CASSFSGQETQYF
>TRBV19|.|TRBD1|TRBJ2-7
TGTGCCAGTAGTGTCCAAGACAGGGTCTATCAAGAAGACGAGCAGTACTTC
CASSVQDRVYQEDEQYF
>TRBV5-1|.|TRBD1|TRBJ2-3
TGCGCCAGCAGCTTACCGGACAGGATTAGGACAGATACGCAGTATTTT
CASSLPDRIRTDTQYF
>TRBV24-1|.|TRBD2|TRBJ2-7
TGTGCCACCACTAACTGGGGGACTAGCGGGGGGTACGAGCAGTACTTC
CATTNWGTSGGYEQYF
>TRBV18|.|TRBD1|TRBJ1-2
TGTGCCAGCTCTAATGGGACAGGGGGACTCTCATATGGCTACACCTTC
CASSNGTGGLSYGYTF
>TRBV4-2|.|TRBD1|TRBJ2-1
TGTGCCAGCTCCCGGGACAGGGTCTCCAATGAGCAGTTCTTC
CASSRDRVSNEQFF
>TRBV5-1|.|.|TRBJ1-5
TGCGCCAGCAGCTTGGCAGGGCAATATCAGCCCCAGCATTTT
CASSLAGQYQPQHF
>TRBV5-1|.|TRBD2|TRBJ2-1
TGCGCCAGCACTTGGACTAGCGGGAGCGATGAGCAGTTCTTC
CASTWTSGSDEQFF
>TRBV28|.|TRBD1|TRBJ2-5
TGTGCCAGCACCATTAGAGGGACAGGGGCCGCATGGTTGGGCCAGTACTTC
CASTIRGTGAAWLGQYF
>TRBV5-1|.|.|TRBJ1-1
TGCGCCAGCAAGGGGAGAGGAGGGACGTCAGCTTTCTTT
CASKGRGGTSAFF
>TRBV2|once|.|TRBJ1-5
TGTGCCAGCAGTGATTACGGGTCCAATCAGCCCCAGCATTTT
CASSDYGSNQPQHF
>TRBV9|.|TRBD2|TRBJ2-2
TGTGCCAGCAGCGGCGGACTAGCGGGAGTAGTCGGGGAGCTGTTTTTT
CASSGGLAGVVGELFF
>TRBV18|.|.|TRBJ2-1
TGTGCCAGCTCACCACCGGGGGGTAGTCTTTTCAATGAGCAGTTCTTC
CASSPPGGSLFNEQFF
>TRBV9|.|TRBD1|TRBJ1-6
TGTGCCAGCAGCGTAGCTGACAGGGAGCTTAATTCACCCCTCCACTTT
CASSVADRELNSPLHF
>TRBV5-5|.|TRBD1|TRBJ2-3
TGTGCCAGCAGCTTGGGGAAAGGACAGGAAGGCACAGATACGCAGTATTTT
CASSLGKGQEGTDTQYF
>TRBV15|.|.|TRBJ2-1
TGTGCCACCAGCAGGGGCCGCGATGCCTACAATGAGCAGTTCTTC
CATSRGRDAYNEQFF